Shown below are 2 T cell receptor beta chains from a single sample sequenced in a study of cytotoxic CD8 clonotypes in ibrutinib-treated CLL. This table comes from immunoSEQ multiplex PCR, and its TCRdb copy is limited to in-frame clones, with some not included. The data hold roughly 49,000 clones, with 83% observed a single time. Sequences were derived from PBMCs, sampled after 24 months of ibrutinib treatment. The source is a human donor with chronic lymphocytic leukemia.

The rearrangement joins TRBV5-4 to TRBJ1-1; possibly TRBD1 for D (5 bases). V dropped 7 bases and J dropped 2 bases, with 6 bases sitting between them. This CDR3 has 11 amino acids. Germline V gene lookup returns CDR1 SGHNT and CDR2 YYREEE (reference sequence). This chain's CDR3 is CASGANTEAFF. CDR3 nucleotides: TGTGCCAGCGGGGCTAACACTGAAGCTTTCTTT.

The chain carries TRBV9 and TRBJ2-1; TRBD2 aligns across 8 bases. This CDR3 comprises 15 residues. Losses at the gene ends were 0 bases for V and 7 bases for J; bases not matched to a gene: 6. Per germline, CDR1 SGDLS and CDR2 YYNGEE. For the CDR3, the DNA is TGTGCCAGCAGCGTAGGTCTAGCGGGCACGAATGAGCAGTTCTTC. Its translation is CASSVGLAGTNEQFF.